This T cell receptor (beta chain) stems from a study of shared clonotypes between healthy human individuals. Background on the study: A donor's plate count was three for CD4 naive and three for CD4 memory; CD8 naive had two and CD8 memory one.

V lost 3 bases to trimming and J lost 6 bases, with 9 bases between them. This CDR3 spans 12 amino acids. CDR1 is SGHTA, CDR2 FQGNSA, per germline. A word on this clone: Its antigen is currently unknown.

Sequencing used immunoSEQ multiplex PCR; TCRdb keeps in-frame clones, though not all of them. This sample has approximately 1.5 million clones, with 98% found just once. Study outcomes and limitations: The naive CD4 repertoires of a handful of donors were compared, and around 4.9% of clonotypes were shared.

The chain employs TRBV7-2 and TRBJ2-7, with a possible D match to TRBD2 (6 bases). Source material: naive CD4+ T cells sorted from blood. As to subset: CD45RA+ positively selected. The sequence came from a man younger than 40 in good health. The CDR3 loop reads CASSFGGAEQYF. In DNA, the CDR3 is TGTGCCAGCAGCTTTGGAGGGGCCGAGCAGTACTTC.